One and the same sample provided the 6 T cell receptor beta chains below, sequenced in a study of CD4+ T cells in melanoma (dated by TCRdb to between 2021 and 2024). Library creation used the immunoSEQ multiplex PCR assay. TCRdb re-hosts the immuneACCESS table, in-frame sequences only. Its copies lack some clones; in the studies checked, an unresolved V gene accounts for under half of them, and the cause for the rest is not known. This sample has thousands of clones in its table, and 62% of those were observed once. Approximately 20% of the sample goes to the ten largest clones. Input material: cells from a culture (not recorded whether cultured in vitro). All receptors derive from a human donor with melanoma.

This chain uses TRBV9 with TRBJ2-7; 7 nucleotides agree with TRBD1. The V and J ends lost 0 bases and 5 bases, in that order; junction bases with no gene match: 8. This CDR3 region has 15 residues. CDR1 and CDR2 (germline): SGDLS, YYNGEE. Written as DNA, the CDR3 is TGTGCCAGCAGCGTAGGTCAGGGGGTACGCGACGAGCAGTACTTC. Protein: CASSVGQGVRDEQYF.

In the case of this clone: This likely came from a read error, as a far larger clone is one base away. The chain is built from TRBV5-1 and TRBJ2-7; D is undetermined. The CDR3 covers 12 residues. Looked up from germline, CDR1 is SGHRS and CDR2 is YFSETQ. V lost 2 bases to trimming and J lost 5 bases, with 8 bases between them. The CDR3 sequence is CASSLPGNEQYF. The CDR3 DNA follows: TGCGCCAGCAGCTTACCTGGGAACGAGCAGTACTTC.

CDR3 DNA: TGCGCCAGCAGCCAAGATGGGAAGGGGAACACTGAAGCTTTCTTT. This translates into CASSQDGKGNTEAFF. V and J are TRBV4-1 and TRBJ1-1; D ambiguous. The CDR3 consists of 15 residues. V lost 0 bases and J 1 base, leaving 9 bases between the germline ends. CDR1 MGHRA and CDR2 YSYEKL come from the germline V gene.

V gene TRBV6-5 combines with J gene TRBJ2-7; D gene uncertain. V lost 0 bases and J lost 2, with 11 bases in between. The CDR3 contains 15 residues. Per germline, CDR1 MNHEY and CDR2 SVGAGI. The chain's CDR3 is CASSYSSGLPYEQYF. CDR3 nucleotides: TGTGCCAGCAGTTACTCCTCCGGGCTGCCCTACGAGCAGTACTTC.

The rearrangement links TRBV6-1 to TRBJ2-1; 12 positions match TRBD1. Germline V gene data show CDR1 as MNHNS and CDR2 as SASEGT. Unmatched junction bases numbered 9, after V lost 5 bases and J lost 10 bases. The CDR3 loop spans 15 amino acids. In DNA form, the CDR3 reads TGTGCCAGCAGTACCCTAGGGACAGGGGGCAGAGAGCAGTTCTTC. Translating gives CASSTLGTGGREQFF.

V gene TRBV4-3 combines with J gene TRBJ1-2; TRBD1 might be the D (5 bases). Between the trimmed V and J ends, which lost 4 bases and 2 bases, there was a span of 14 bases. Germline V CDR1 and CDR2: LGHNA, YSLEER. The CDR3 is 15 residues long. The CDR3 DNA follows: TGCGCCAGCAGCCTCGACAGAACCGCCAACTATGGCTACACCTTC. It encodes CASSLDRTANYGYTF.